A selection of T cell receptor beta chains follows, all from one sample in a study of regulatory T cells in long-lasting Graves disease. TCRdb re-called the multiplex PCR reads through MiXCR, storing one row per CDR3 protein. The sample includes 300,000 or so distinct CDR3 sequences, around 19% of them seen just once. The source material was peripheral blood mononuclear cells (PBMCs), sampled when the disease was refractory, from a patient treated with antithyroid drugs. The receptors come from a female donor with Graves disease. Each CDR3 is given with its conserved first and last residue. The D gene is left open where the match is weak. Rows may omit the clone size; those that give it use once, few, many or a size class.

TRBV15	TRBJ2-1	NA	NA	TGTGCCACCAGCAGTAGTGTGAATCTGGGGAATGAGCAGTTCTTC	CATSSSVNLGNEQFF
TRBV7-6	TRBJ2-2	few	TRBD1	TGTGCCAGCAGCCACAACCCGGGACAGGGGTCCGGGGAGCTGTTTTTT	CASSHNPGQGSGELFF
TRBV12-5	TRBJ2-7	many	TRBD2	TGTGCTAGTGGCCGCTCCGGGACTAGCTACGAGCAGTACTTC	CASGRSGTSYEQYF
TRBV19	TRBJ1-1	NA	NA	TGTGCCAGTAGTATAGTGGGGGGACTGGGCAGCACTGAAGCTTTCTTT	CASSIVGGLGSTEAFF
TRBV6-1	TRBJ1-1	many	NA	TGTGCCAGCCTTATAGCGCGAGCGGACACTGAAGCTTTCTTT	CASLIARADTEAFF
TRBV6-2/TRBV6-3	TRBJ1-5	NA	NA	TGTGCCAGCAGTTACGGGGGAACGGTAAATCAGCCCCAGCATTTT	CASSYGGTVNQPQHF
TRBV10-3	TRBJ2-5	few	NA	TGTGCCATCAGTGAGGACCGCGGGACTGCCGAAGAGACCCAGTACTTC	CAISEDRGTAEETQYF
TRBV10-3	TRBJ1-4	many	NA	TGTGCCATCAGGGACGGAAGGAATGAAAAACTGTTTTTT	CAIRDGRNEKLFF
TRBV19	TRBJ1-5	many	TRBD1	TGTGCCAGTAGTTTTGGGGCAGGGGGCGGGTATAGCAATCAGCCCCAGCATTTT	CASSFGAGGGYSNQPQHF
TRBV25-1	TRBJ2-1	NA	NA	TGTGCCAGCAGTGAGCCAGCGGAAGAGCAGTTCTTC	CASSEPAEEQFF
TRBV20-1	TRBJ1-5	many	NA	TGCAGTGCGGAATTGGTCGGCAATCAGCCCCAGCATTTT	CSAELVGNQPQHF
TRBV18	TRBJ1-3	few	NA	TGTGCCAGCTCTCGACAGGCGGCTGGAAACACCATATATTTT	CASSRQAAGNTIYF
TRBV27	TRBJ1-6	many	NA	TGTGCCAGCAGTTTGTTGGGGAATTCACCCCTCCACTTT	CASSLLGNSPLHF
TRBV11-2	TRBJ2-2	many	NA	TGTGCCAGCAGCTCCCAGGGACGGACCGGGGAGCTGTTTTTT	CASSSQGRTGELFF
TRBV6-2/TRBV6-3	TRBJ1-4	NA	NA	TGTGCCAGCAGTTACTCAGTAAAAGAGGTCAGCTGGGAAAAACTGTTTTTT	CASSYSVKEVSWEKLFF
TRBV6-9	TRBJ2-7	many	TRBD1	TGTGCCAGCAGTTCGCCGGGACAGGCACCCTACGAGCAGTACTTC	CASSSPGQAPYEQYF
TRBV25-1	TRBJ2-5	few	NA	TGTGCCAGCTCCCGCCGCTCGGGAGAGACCCAGTACTTC	CASSRRSGETQYF